One T cell receptor (beta chain) is described in this entry. Its antigen remains unidentified. Molecular barcoding with unique molecular identifiers was used for the TCRbeta library. TCRdb analysed the PCR reads with MiXCR anew, one entry per CDR3 protein. The sample includes about 610,000 distinct CDR3 sequences, 25% to 30% of them seen just once. The CDR3 length is 15 residues. V shed 5 bases and J 8 bases; nucleotides not matched to a gene: 8. Germline V lookup: CDR1 MGHRA, CDR2 YSYEKL. This sample is part of a study of T-cell reconstitution after alpha-beta-depleted transplantation in children. Study-wide points: T-cell counts and diversity were attributed mostly to newly produced T cells one year after transplant. The origin of high day-60 TCRbeta diversity in some patients lay in surviving recipient T cells and thymic progenitors. Reported findings indicate that, about two months after transplant, alpha-beta T cells came from several hundred expanded clones, which were derived from non-depleted graft cells.

The sequenced sample was PBMCs, obtained before TCRalphabeta/CD19-depleted stem cell transplant. The clonotype was recovered from a boy less than two years old with Wiskott-Aldrich syndrome, due to receive a stem cell transplant. This rearrangement joins TRBV4-1 to TRBJ2-1; 11 nucleotides match TRBD2. The CDR3 nucleotides are TGCGCCAGCAGCTCGACTAGCGGGAAAGCACATGAGCAGTTCTTC. It is translated as CASSSTSGKAHEQFF.